Following are 15 T cell receptor beta chains from one sample sequenced in a study of blood T cell repertoires in COVID-19 (dated by TCRdb to 2019 to 2021). Libraries were made using the immunoSEQ multiplex PCR assay. What TCRdb holds here is the immuneACCESS table cut down to in-frame rearrangements. Part of the clones is not present; checked against another copy, under half of the missing clones reflect an unresolved V gene, and the others are unexplained. This sample holds about 230,000 clones; about 85% were observed only once. The ten largest account for about 0.91% of the sample. Sequences were obtained from peripheral blood. These receptors were taken from a man aged 35 to 55 with acute or convalescent COVID-19.

This chain connects TRBV3-1 (or the pseudogene TRBV3-2) to TRBJ2-1, with a weak D call TRBD2 (6 bases). With 2 bases removed from V and 6 bases from J, the gap between germline ends came to 14 bases. Germline V gene sequence: CDR1 LGHDT, CDR2 YNNKEL (reference sequence). The CDR3 has 15 residues. The CDR3 region has the DNA TGTGCCAGCAGCCAAAAAGGCACCGGGAGCAATGAGCAGTTCTTC. This gives the protein CASSQKGTGSNEQFF.

The chain has TRBV4-2 and TRBJ2-3, with TRBD2 identical over 9 bases. This CDR3 spans 17 amino acids. Germline V CDR1 and CDR2: LGHNA, YNFKEQ. The junction had 11 bases not matched to a gene; V was cut back by 3 bases and J by 4 bases. CDR3 nucleotides: TGTGCCAGCAGCCATCTAGCGGGGACTTCCTACTCAGATACGCAGTATTTT. Translation: CASSHLAGTSYSDTQYF.

V gene TRBV6-5 combines with J gene TRBJ1-1; the match to TRBD1 covers 7 bases. The ends lost 8 bases at V and 6 bases at J; junction bases unmatched: 9. The CDR3 sequence is 13 residues long. Germline-derived CDR1 and CDR2 are MNHEY and SVGAGI. CDR3 amino acids: CASLNEGASEAFF. In nucleotides, the CDR3 is TGTGCCAGCCTTAATGAGGGGGCCTCTGAAGCTTTCTTT.

The genes are TRBV6-5 and TRBJ1-2; D may be TRBD1 (6 bases). CDR3 length equals 15 residues. Trimming stripped 6 bases from V and 4 bases from J, with 18 bases between. Germline values: CDR1 MNHEY, CDR2 SVGAGI. This CDR3 reads CASSQRQESIYGYTF. The CDR3 DNA is TGTGCCAGCAGCCAAAGACAGGAATCGATCTATGGCTACACCTTC.

The chain couples TRBV6-5 to TRBJ2-5, with D maybe TRBD1 (5 bases). The V end lost 2 bases, the J end lost 5 bases, and 9 bases lay between the germline ends. This CDR3 has 13 amino acids. The germline gives CDR1 MNHEY, CDR2 SVGAGI. The CDR3 DNA is TGTGCCAGCAGTTACCAGGGTGCGGAGACCCAGTACTTC. Protein product: CASSYQGAETQYF.

This clone was observed a single time. J is TRBJ1-2 and V is TRBV30; 9 bases match TRBD1. CDR3 length: 13 residues. Germline V gives CDR1 GTSNPN, CDR2 SVGIG (reference sequence). V trimming: 4 bases; J trimming: 4 bases; junction bases outside the gene matches: 4. CDR3 loop: CAWTEDRGYGYTF. The DNA of the CDR3 is TGTGCCTGGACCGAGGACAGGGGCTATGGCTACACCTTC.

The V call is TRBV7-3, the J call TRBJ1-1, with D maybe TRBD1 (6 bases). Germline V CDR1 and CDR2: SGHTA, FQGTGA. This CDR3 is 14 amino acids long. V dropped 5 bases and J dropped 7 bases, with 17 bases sitting between them. The CDR3 bases are TGTGCCAGCAGCCCGGACCGGGACACCTTTGAAGCTTTCTTT. Its translation: CASSPDRDTFEAFF.

The gene calls are TRBV27 and TRBJ2-1, with a weak D call TRBD1 (6 bases). Trimming took 0 bases from V and 4 from J, leaving 10 bases between them. CDR3 length: 15 residues. Germline loops: CDR1 MNHEY, CDR2 SMNVEV (reference sequence). The CDR3 protein is CASSLSGTSYNEQFF. CDR3 nucleotide sequence: TGTGCCAGCAGTTTATCCGGGACAAGTTACAATGAGCAGTTCTTC.

V is TRBV7-8 and J is TRBJ2-3, with D possibly being TRBD1 (6 bases). CDR3 size: 16 residues. Between the trimmed V and J ends, which lost 3 bases and 5 bases, there was a span of 18 bases. From germline, CDR1 is SGHVS and CDR2 FQNEAQ. The CDR3 DNA follows: TGTGCCAGCAGCTTGGACCTCGGGACAAAAGGAGATACGCAGTATTTT. This translates into CASSLDLGTKGDTQYF. The full variable domain, completed using reference TRBV7-8 and TRBJ2-3, is GAGVSQSPRYKVAKRGQDVALRCDPISGHVSLFWYQQALGQGPEFLTYFQNEAQLDKSGLPSDRFFAERPEGSVSTLKIQRTQQEDSAVYLCASSLDLGTKGDTQYFGPGTRLTVL.

The chain joins TRBV3-1 (or the pseudogene TRBV3-2) to TRBJ1-6; D is uncertain. The CDR3 consists of 15 residues. V was cut by 3 bases and J by 0 bases, with 6 bases left in between. Germline lookup yields CDR1 LGHDT and CDR2 YNNKEL (reference sequence). Here the CDR3 reads CASSHPSSYNSPLHF. In DNA, the CDR3 is TGTGCCAGCAGCCACCCTAGCTCCTATAATTCACCCCTCCACTTT.

The CDR3 region has the DNA TGTGCCAGCAGCTTAGATTGGGGCCGGAGAACTGAAGCTTTCTTT. Its translation is CASSLDWGRRTEAFF. The V gene is TRBV7-2, the J gene TRBJ1-1; D perhaps matches TRBD1 (5 bases). The CDR3 runs to 15 residues. CDR1 and CDR2 (germline): SGHTA, FQGNSA. The V end lost 1 base, the J end lost 5 bases, and 14 bases lay between the germline ends.

This clone came up once. CDR3 DNA sequence: TGTGCCAGCAGCCAAGATGTCCCTGGGACTAATCAGCCCCAGCATTTT. Translation gives CASSQDVPGTNQPQHF. The rearrangement uses TRBV14 and TRBJ1-5, with D perhaps matching TRBD1 (5 bases). V lost 0 bases, J lost 4 bases, and 13 bases lay in between. Per the germline V gene, CDR1 is SGHDN and CDR2 is FVKESK. The length of the CDR3 is 16 residues. Drawing the rest from reference TRBV14 and TRBJ1-5, the complete variable domain is EAGVTQFPSHSVIEKGQTVTLRCDPISGHDNLYWYRRVMGKEIKFLLHFVKESKQDESGMPNNRFLAERTGGTYSTLKVQPAELEDSGVYFCASSQDVPGTNQPQHFGDGTRLSIL.

The chain recombines TRBV7-9 with TRBJ1-1; D may be TRBD1 (6 bases). Germline lookup yields CDR1 SEHNR and CDR2 FQNEAQ (reference sequence). This CDR3 comprises 13 residues. Trimming pared 1 base from V and 7 bases from J, leaving 10 bases between. The CDR3 coding sequence is TGTGCCAGCAGCTTAGTATACAGGGTTGAAGCTTTCTTT. Amino acid sequence: CASSLVYRVEAFF.

This clone showed up just once. The V call is TRBV5-1, the J call TRBJ1-1, with D perhaps matching TRBD1 (5 bases). V lost 0 bases and J lost 5, with 11 bases in between. Germline loops: CDR1 SGHRS, CDR2 YFSETQ. CDR3 length: 14 residues. CDR3 in amino acids: CASSLEGEGTEAFF. The CDR3 nucleotides are TGCGCCAGCAGCTTGGAAGGGGAGGGGACTGAAGCTTTCTTT.

This chain links TRBV18 with TRBJ1-1, with no clear D. Per germline, CDR1 KGHSH and CDR2 LQKENI. V was cut by 6 bases and J by 1 base, with 18 bases left in between. The CDR3 contains 16 residues. The CDR3 DNA reads as TGTGCCAGCTCCTATTTTGGAGAAATCTCGAACACTGAAGCTTTCTTT. Translated, it gives CASSYFGEISNTEAFF.